Detailed here is one T cell receptor beta chain. Original analysis: Scientists estimated how many nucleated cells there were by amplifying reference gene primers. The assay was immunoSEQ multiplex PCR, and TCRdb's table has in-frame clones only and misses some. The DNA was the basis for D and trimming; V, J and clone size are from that table. The sample consists of roughly 250,000 clones, about 90% of them appearing once. The data derive from a study of blood T cell repertoires in COVID-19. Overall study context: Acute-phase and convalescent COVID-19 samples originated in the United States, Italy and Spain.

Germline V lookup: CDR1 SGHTA, CDR2 FQGTGA. The CDR3 has 14 residues. V lost 4 bases and J lost 9; bases outside the gene matches: 3. The sequence derives from a woman in her forties with acute COVID-19. The chain links TRBV7-3 to TRBJ2-7; 16 nucleotides match TRBD2. Sample: PBMCs or T cells enriched from blood (not recorded which). In DNA, the CDR3 is TGTGCCAGCAGCTCGGGACTAGCGGGAGGGCCGCAGTACTTC. It encodes CASSSGLAGGPQYF.